This T cell receptor beta chain came from a study of blood T cell repertoires in COVID-19. Study overall: Both acute and convalescent COVID-19 samples were obtained from the United States, Italy and Spain. T cells, B-cell-depleted T cells, or PBMCs provided the cDNA or gDNA that served as material.

In the authors' workflow: Counts of nucleated cells, estimated from reference gene primer amplification, were obtained. Data came from immunoSEQ multiplex PCR; TCRdb stores just in-frame clones and leaves some out. V and J calls and clone size come straight from that table; D and trimming were deduced from the DNA. The table shows roughly 70,000 clones, with roughly 84% occurring only once. The TCR comes from a man in his 70s with acute or convalescent COVID-19. Specimen: peripheral blood.

The CDR3: CASSFAEGGYEQYF. The DNA for the CDR3 is TGTGCCAGCAGCTTTGCCGAAGGGGGCTACGAGCAGTACTTC. The V gene is TRBV7-9, the J gene TRBJ2-7, with TRBD1 as a possible D gene (6 bases). The V and J ends lost 3 bases and 3 bases respectively, with 12 bases between them. The germline V gene has CDR1 SEHNR and CDR2 FQNEAQ (reference sequence). This CDR3 comprises 14 residues.